The 26 T cell receptor beta chains below come from one sample, sequenced in a study of Ad26.COV2.S vaccination and SARS-CoV-2 variants. The method was immunoSEQ multiplex PCR; TCRdb's version includes in-frame clones alone and lacks a portion of them. The profile shows around 380,000 clones, around 85% of them singletons. Sample treatment: approximately 18 received Ad26.COV2.S at low or high dose, single or two shots; about five received placebo; per-sample allocation not given. Vaccine and placebo recipients were sampled on day 63 after the first injection. The material was peripheral blood, obtained in a trial of Ad26.COV2.S vaccine versus placebo. The receptors shown here come from a person between 18 and 59 years old who received the Ad26.COV2.S COVID-19 vaccine or a placebo.

CDR3 nucleotide sequence: TGTGCCAGCAGCTTAGTAATGTGGACAGCCTCTGGAAACACCATATATTTT. Translating it yields CASSLVMWTASGNTIYF. The rearrangement links TRBV7-2 to TRBJ1-3, with D tentatively TRBD1 (6 bases). There are 17 residues in the CDR3. Per the germline V gene, CDR1 is SGHTA and CDR2 is FQGNSA. V lost 1 base and J lost 0, with 13 bases in between. The whole variable domain, remainder taken from reference TRBV7-2 and TRBJ1-3, is GAGVSQSPSNKVTEKGKDVELRCDPISGHTALYWYRQSLGQGLEFLIYFQGNSAPDKSGLPSDRFSAERTGGSVSTLTIQRTQQEDSAVYLCASSLVMWTASGNTIYFGEGSWLTVV.

V and J are TRBV6-1 and TRBJ2-5; a possible D gene is TRBD1 (6 bases). The V end was cut by 2 bases, the J end by 3 bases, with 10 bases between. Germline-derived CDR1 and CDR2 are MNHNS and SASEGT. The CDR3 is made up of 14 amino acids. The CDR3 region is CASSEFSGEETQYF. The CDR3 nucleotides read TGTGCCAGCAGTGAATTTTCAGGGGAAGAGACCCAGTACTTC.

This clone appeared a single time. The chain is built from TRBV19 and TRBJ2-3; D not resolved. V lost 2 bases and J 1 base, leaving 7 bases between the germline ends. Germline CDR1 LNHDA, CDR2 SQIVND (reference sequence). The CDR3 length is 14 residues. Here the CDR3 reads CASSIHHGTDTQYF. Here the CDR3 DNA reads TGTGCCAGTAGTATACATCATGGCACAGATACGCAGTATTTT.

V usage is TRBV4-3 and J usage is TRBJ2-7, with TRBD1 identical over 11 bases. V was clipped by 0 bases and J by 2 bases; unmatched bases: 12. CDR1 LGHNA and CDR2 YSLEER come from the germline V gene. CDR3 length: 19 amino acids. CDR3 bases: TGCGCCAGCAGCCAAGATTCGGGGACAGGGGGACACTCTGCCTACGAGCAGTACTTC. Amino acids: CASSQDSGTGGHSAYEQYF.

V usage is TRBV14 and J usage is TRBJ1-1; D unresolved. Trimming left V 2 bases short and J 0 bases short, with 4 bases between. This CDR3 contains 13 residues. Germline loops: CDR1 SGHDN, CDR2 FVKESK. Here the CDR3 DNA reads TGTGCCAGCAGCCAACACATGAACACTGAAGCTTTCTTT. Translation gives CASSQHMNTEAFF. Looking up the rest from reference TRBV14 and TRBJ1-1 gives the full variable domain: EAGVTQFPSHSVIEKGQTVTLRCDPISGHDNLYWYRRVMGKEIKFLLHFVKESKQDESGMPNNRFLAERTGGTYSTLKVQPAELEDSGVYFCASSQHMNTEAFFGQGTRLTVV.

This clone was recorded only once. The chain is built from TRBV10-2 and TRBJ2-7; 8 bases are shared with TRBD1. Germline loops: CDR1 WSHSY, CDR2 SAAADI. The CDR3 has 17 residues. J was trimmed by 0 bases and V by 6 bases; bases with no gene match: 13. The chain's CDR3 is CASSGTGSTTHSYEQYF. CDR3 sequence (DNA): TGCGCCAGCAGCGGGACAGGTTCCACCACTCACTCCTACGAGCAGTACTTC.

V gene TRBV27 combines with J gene TRBJ2-1, with 9 bases identical to TRBD1. Germline lookup yields CDR1 MNHEY and CDR2 SMNVEV (reference sequence). The V segment lost 0 bases and the J segment 4 bases; nucleotides outside the gene matches: 4. The CDR3 sequence is 16 residues long. CDR3 residues: CASSLSGQGLYNEQFF. The CDR3 coding sequence is TGTGCCAGCAGTTTATCGGGACAGGGTTTATACAATGAGCAGTTCTTC.

The chain employs TRBV7-9 and TRBJ2-5, with D unclear. Germline-derived CDR1 and CDR2 are SEHNR and FQNEAQ (reference sequence). V dropped 5 bases and J dropped 1 base, with 8 bases sitting between them. The CDR3 runs 13 residues. DNA for the CDR3: TGTGCCAGCAGCACATGGGGCCAAGAGACCCAGTACTTC. As protein: CASSTWGQETQYF. The whole variable domain, remainder taken from reference TRBV7-9 and TRBJ2-5, is DTGVSQNPRHKITKRGQNVTFRCDPISEHNRLYWYRQTLGQGPEFLTYFQNEAQLEKSRLLSDRFSAERPKGSFSTLEIQRTEQGDSAMYLCASSTWGQETQYFGPGTRLLVL.

This chain uses TRBV7-9 with TRBJ1-4; 11 bases fit TRBD1. The CDR3 loop spans 17 amino acids. The J segment lost 7 bases and the V segment lost 5 bases, leaving 12 bases of the junction unmatched. The germline CDR1 and CDR2 sequences are SEHNR and FQNEAQ (reference sequence). The CDR3 DNA follows: TGTGCCAGCAGCCCTGCCTCCCTGGGACAGGGGGTTGAAAAACTGTTTTTT. Amino acids: CASSPASLGQGVEKLFF.

This clone was seen once. The CDR3 sequence: CASMNEEDQPQHF. The CDR3 nucleotides are TGTGCCAGTATGAATGAGGAGGATCAGCCCCAGCATTTT. The rearrangement uses TRBV19 and TRBJ1-5; D unclear. V lost 7 bases and J 5 bases, leaving 12 bases between the germline ends. Germline V CDR1 and CDR2: LNHDA, SQIVND (reference sequence). This CDR3 contains 13 residues.

V is TRBV20-1 and J is TRBJ1-1; possible D gene TRBD1, 5 bases. Germline values: CDR1 DFQATT, CDR2 SNEGSKA (reference sequence). This CDR3 region has 10 residues. V was pared by 5 bases and J by 6 bases, with 7 bases between. The CDR3 DNA follows: TGCAGTGCTCCCAGGGCTGAAGCTTTCTTT. This sequence encodes CSAPRAEAFF.

The genes are TRBV4-1 and TRBJ2-1; TRBD2 might be the D (6 bases). The V gene's germline CDR1 is MGHRA and CDR2 YSYEKL. This CDR3 contains 17 residues. V gave up 1 base and J gave up 3 bases, with 16 bases separating them. The CDR3 is CASSQGSARGFYNEQFF. CDR3 in DNA: TGCGCCAGCAGCCAAGGGTCCGCGCGGGGATTCTACAATGAGCAGTTCTTC.

CDR3 nucleotides: TGTGCCAGCTCACCCGCGACTCTCTTGGGCACCGGGGAGCTGTTTTTT. As protein: CASSPATLLGTGELFF. The V call is TRBV18, the J call TRBJ2-2; D remains ambiguous. Germline V CDR1 and CDR2: KGHSH, LQKENI. With 3 bases removed from V and 4 bases from J, the gap between germline ends came to 15 bases. The CDR3 totals 16 residues.

The rearrangement links TRBV27 to TRBJ1-1; no clear D gene. Trimming pared 4 bases from V and 5 bases from J, leaving 11 bases between. The CDR3 consists of 13 residues. Looked up from germline, CDR1 is MNHEY and CDR2 is SMNVEV (reference sequence). CDR3: CASSSLVGTEAFF. The CDR3 DNA is TGTGCCAGCAGTTCCCTGGTTGGGACTGAAGCTTTCTTT.

The genes are TRBV4-1 and TRBJ1-2; 7 positions agree with TRBD1. The J segment lost 7 bases and the V segment lost 0 bases, leaving 2 bases of the junction unmatched. Germline V lookup: CDR1 MGHRA, CDR2 YSYEKL. The CDR3 runs 13 residues. The CDR3 nucleotides are TGCGCCAGCAGCCAAGACAGGGGGGTTGGCTACACCTTC. It specifies CASSQDRGVGYTF.

This chain joins TRBV14 and TRBJ2-3, with TRBD1 matching over 7 bases. V dropped 2 bases and J dropped 1; count of bases not matched to a gene: 9. The CDR3 sequence is 17 residues long. Looked up from germline, CDR1 is SGHDN and CDR2 is FVKESK. The chain's CDR3 is CASSQIGQVVGTDTQYF. For the CDR3, the DNA is TGTGCCAGCAGCCAAATCGGACAGGTCGTCGGCACAGATACGCAGTATTTT.

The chain has TRBV7-2 and TRBJ1-1; a weak D match, TRBD1 (6 bases). The CDR3 runs to 14 residues. Trimming pared 1 base from V and 11 bases from J, leaving 17 bases between. Germline CDR1 SGHTA, CDR2 FQGNSA. The CDR3 DNA reads as TGTGCCAGCAGCTTAGACCGGGGGGCGTCAGGGGCTTTCTTT. This encodes CASSLDRGASGAFF.

The rearrangement joins TRBV18 to TRBJ1-1; TRBD1 matches 11 bases. The CDR3 loop spans 13 amino acids. Germline V lookup: CDR1 KGHSH, CDR2 LQKENI. V was clipped by 6 bases and J by 4 bases; unmatched bases: 1. CDR3 loop: CASSGTGGTEAFF. The CDR3 DNA sequence: TGTGCCAGCTCGGGGACAGGGGGCACTGAAGCTTTCTTT.

The rearrangement uses TRBV2 and TRBJ1-1; D may be TRBD1 (6 bases). CDR3 length equals 17 residues. CDR1 and CDR2 from the germline V gene are SNHLY and FYNNEI. Trimming took off 4 bases at V and 4 bases at J, with 22 bases between the two ends. The CDR3 region is CASSVTLSSGVVTEAFF. In DNA, the CDR3 is TGTGCCAGCAGTGTGACGTTGAGTTCAGGGGTGGTCACTGAAGCTTTCTTT.

This chain joins TRBV3-1 (or the pseudogene TRBV3-2) and TRBJ2-7, with D uncertain. This CDR3 comprises 12 residues. V shed 2 bases and J shed 7 bases, with 9 bases lying between them. CDR1 is LGHDT and CDR2 is YNNKEL in the germline V gene (reference sequence). The CDR3: CASSQMMGEQYF. The CDR3 DNA reads TGTGCCAGCAGCCAAATGATGGGGGAGCAGTACTTC.

V usage is TRBV7-9 and J usage is TRBJ1-1; TRBD1 aligns across 9 bases. The CDR3 contains 17 residues. V was pared by 5 bases and J by 1 base, with 11 bases of the junction left unmatched. CDR1 is SEHNR and CDR2 is FQNEAQ in the germline V gene (reference sequence). The CDR3 loop reads CASSTLVPGQGNTEAFF. The CDR3 nucleotides read TGTGCCAGCAGCACCCTAGTACCGGGACAGGGGAACACTGAAGCTTTCTTT.

This clone was detected only once. This chain connects TRBV25-1 to TRBJ2-4; D is possibly TRBD1 (6 bases). Trimming shortened V by 1 base and J by 4 bases, and 8 bases separated the two germline ends. CDR1 MGHDK and CDR2 SYGVNS come from the germline V gene. CDR3 length equals 14 residues. CDR3 in amino acids: CASSESGTKNIQYF. CDR3 nucleotides: TGTGCCAGCAGTGAATCTGGGACAAAAAACATTCAGTACTTC.

The J gene is TRBJ1-2, the V gene TRBV5-1; the D gene is possibly TRBD1 (6 bases). V was clipped by 5 bases and J by 5 bases, with 16 bases between them. Germline lookup yields CDR1 SGHRS and CDR2 YFSETQ. This CDR3 spans 14 amino acids. The CDR3 DNA reads as TGCGCCAGCAGACTAGACGCAGGGGCTTATGGCTACACCTTC. Its translation is CASRLDAGAYGYTF.

The V gene is TRBV4-1, the J gene TRBJ2-1; a possible D gene is TRBD2 (7 bases). The CDR3 totals 16 residues. Germline CDR1 reads MGHRA; CDR2 reads YSYEKL. Trimming cost V 4 bases and J 4 bases, with 17 bases left between them. The CDR3 nucleotides are TGCGCCAGCAGCCTTATTCGAGGGGGGGATTACAATGAGCAGTTCTTC. This sequence encodes CASSLIRGGDYNEQFF.

The CDR3 region is CASSDGGNSPLHF. In DNA, the CDR3 is TGTGCCAGCAGTGACGGGGGGAATTCACCCCTCCACTTT. This chain joins TRBV25-1 and TRBJ1-6, with a tentative D call TRBD1 (5 bases). V lost 3 bases to trimming and J lost 7 bases, with 7 bases between them. The germline V gene encodes CDR1 MGHDK and CDR2 SYGVNS. This CDR3 has 13 residues.

This chain links TRBV14 with TRBJ2-6; D unclear. The CDR3 is made up of 17 amino acids. The V gene lost 4 bases and the J gene lost 4 bases, with 17 bases spanning the gap. Germline V gene sequence: CDR1 SGHDN, CDR2 FVKESK. CDR3 sequence (DNA): TGTGCCAGCAGCCCTGGAAGATACCGGACCGGGGCCAACGTCCTGACTTTC. Encoded protein: CASSPGRYRTGANVLTF.